This passage covers 18 T cell receptor beta chains from one sample sequenced in a study of blood T cell repertoires in COVID-19. Some clones are missing from TCRdb's copy, which holds only in-frame ones; the method was immunoSEQ multiplex PCR. Counted here are 150,000 or so clones, 82% occurring once; the ten biggest clones make up around 18%. Sequenced sample: PBMCs or T cells enriched from blood (not recorded which). The receptors here all came from a man between 60 and 75 years old who had recovered from COVID-19.

About this clone itself: This may be a read error, as it is one base from a much larger clone. The rearrangement joins TRBV7-8 to TRBJ1-1, with D tentatively TRBD1 (5 bases). The CDR3 spans 14 residues. Germline V CDR1 and CDR2: SGHVS, FQNEAQ. V was clipped by 5 bases and J by 4 bases, with 14 bases between them. The CDR3 protein is CASSLDSPSTEAFF. As DNA, the CDR3 is TGTGCCAGCAGCCTTGACAGCCCCAGCACTGAAGCTTTCTTT. The whole variable domain, remainder taken from reference TRBV7-8 and TRBJ1-1, is GAGVSQSPRYKVAKRGQDVALRCDPISGHVSLFWYQQALGQGPEFLTYFQNEAQLDKSGLPSDRFFAERPEGSVSTLKIQRTQQEDSAVYLCASSLDSPSTEAFFGQGTRLTVV.

The genes are TRBV28 and TRBJ2-5; 10 nucleotides match TRBD1. V shed 5 bases, J shed 4 bases, and the junction held 10 bases outside the gene matches. Germline CDR1 reads MDHEN; CDR2 reads SYDVKM. The CDR3 spans 16 residues. CDR3 in DNA: TGTGCCAGCAGTCGAGACCCCGGGACAGGGGTAGAGACCCAGTACTTC. This sequence encodes CASSRDPGTGVETQYF. The whole variable domain, filled in from reference TRBV28 and TRBJ2-5, reads DVKVTQSSRYLVKRTGEKVFLECVQDMDHENMFWYRQDPGLGLRLIYFSYDVKMKEKGDIPEGYSVSREKKERFSLILESASTNQTSMYLCASSRDPGTGVETQYFGPGTRLLVL.

The V call is TRBV4-1, the J call TRBJ2-1, with TRBD2 matching over 13 bases. V was clipped by 4 bases and J by 9 bases; unmatched bases: 12. The CDR3 is 17 amino acids. Germline CDR1 and CDR2: MGHRA and YSYEKL. The CDR3 nucleotides are TGCGCCAGCAGCCGTCTTTGGACTAGCGGGAGCGAAGGTGAGCAGTTCTTC. Translated: CASSRLWTSGSEGEQFF.

The chain joins TRBV2 to TRBJ2-1, with 8 bases identical to TRBD2. Looked up from germline, CDR1 is SNHLY and CDR2 is FYNNEI. This CDR3 has 16 residues. V dropped 6 bases and J dropped 8; count of bases not matched to a gene: 15. The CDR3 is CASSDLGISGVYEQFF. In DNA form, the CDR3 reads TGTGCCAGCAGCGACCTTGGTATTAGCGGGGTCTATGAGCAGTTCTTC. Variable domain in full (rest from reference TRBV2 and TRBJ2-1): EPEVTQTPSHQVTQMGQEVILRCVPISNHLYFYWYRQILGQKVEFLVSFYNNEISEKSEIFDDQFSVERPDGSNFTLKIRSTKLEDSAMYFCASSDLGISGVYEQFFGPGTRLTVL.

The V and J genes are TRBV15 and TRBJ2-7, with 10 positions matching TRBD2. CDR1 and CDR2 from the germline V gene are LNHNV and YYDKDF (reference sequence). The V and J ends lost 0 bases and 3 bases, in that order; junction bases with no gene match: 5. The CDR3 runs 16 residues. CDR3 protein: CATSRDLASGSYEQYF. CDR3 nucleotides: TGTGCCACCAGCAGAGATCTGGCTAGCGGGAGCTACGAGCAGTACTTC. Complete variable domain (other parts from reference TRBV15 and TRBJ2-7): DAMVIQNPRYQVTQFGKPVTLSCSQTLNHNVMYWYQQKSSQAPKLLFHYYDKDFNNEADTPDNFQSRRPNTSFCFLDIRSPGLGDTAMYLCATSRDLASGSYEQYFGPGTRLTVT.

This clone was seen only once. A much bigger clone sits one base away, suggesting this may be a read error. Other DNA sequences in the same sample also yield this CDR3. This chain uses TRBV5-4 with TRBJ2-4; D is possibly TRBD1 (6 bases). The germline gives CDR1 SGHNT, CDR2 YYREEE (reference sequence). This CDR3 spans 14 amino acids. Trimming pared 3 bases from V and 4 bases from J, leaving 11 bases between. The CDR3 bases are TGTGCCAGCAGCTCGGACAGCCCAAAAAACATTCAGTACTTC. Amino acids: CASSSDSPKNIQYF.

The chain couples TRBV12-5 to TRBJ2-1, with 11 bases that match TRBD2. Germline CDR1 is LGHNT and CDR2 is FRNRAP. The CDR3 consists of 16 residues. The V gene end was trimmed by 4 bases and the J gene end by 6 bases; junction bases not matched to a gene: 8. The CDR3 bases are TGTGCTAGTGGTTCTTCCCAGACTAGCGGGGTCAATGAGCAGTTCTTC. This sequence encodes CASGSSQTSGVNEQFF. The full variable domain, with the rest looked up from reference TRBV12-5 and TRBJ2-1, is DARVTQTPRHKVTEMGQEVTMRCQPILGHNTVFWYRQTMMQGLELLAYFRNRAPLDDSGMPKDRFSAEMPDATLATLKIQPSEPRDSAVYFCASGSSQTSGVNEQFFGPGTRLTVL.

This clone was counted between two and nine times. The chain combines TRBV11-2 with TRBJ1-1, with D possibly being TRBD1 (6 bases). Germline CDR1 is SGHAT and CDR2 is FQNNGV. V lost 5 bases to trimming and J lost 5 bases, with 15 bases between them. This CDR3 is 14 amino acids long. CDR3 sequence: CASSARIGGTEAFF. CDR3 in DNA: TGTGCCAGCAGCGCCCGGATAGGGGGAACTGAAGCTTTCTTT.

There are a few counts of this clone. The chain carries TRBV28 and TRBJ1-5, with unresolved D. The germline V gene has CDR1 MDHEN and CDR2 SYDVKM. CDR3 length: 14 amino acids. Between the trimmed V and J ends, which lost 2 bases and 3 bases, there was a span of 8 bases. In DNA, the CDR3 is TGTGCCAGCAGTTTACGGTCGGTCAATCAGCCCCAGCATTTT. Amino acid sequence: CASSLRSVNQPQHF. Full variable domain (remainder filled in from reference TRBV28 and TRBJ1-5): DVKVTQSSRYLVKRTGEKVFLECVQDMDHENMFWYRQDPGLGLRLIYFSYDVKMKEKGDIPEGYSVSREKKERFSLILESASTNQTSMYLCASSLRSVNQPQHFGDGTRLSIL.

The chain couples TRBV5-1 to TRBJ2-6; D gene ambiguous. CDR1 and CDR2 (germline): SGHRS, YFSETQ. The ends were cut back, 0 bases at V and 0 bases at J, with 13 bases in the middle. CDR3 length equals 18 residues. CDR3 protein: CASSLDSWAASGANVLTF. The CDR3 DNA reads TGCGCCAGCAGCTTGGATTCCTGGGCAGCCTCTGGGGCCAACGTCCTGACTTTC.

This chain links TRBV5-1 with TRBJ1-1; 11 bases are shared with TRBD1. With V trimmed by 4 bases and J by 4 bases, 3 bases remained unmatched. The CDR3 is made up of 14 amino acids. Germline-derived CDR1 and CDR2 are SGHRS and YFSETQ. CDR3 nucleotide sequence: TGCGCCAGCAGCGCCGGGACAGGGGGCACTGAAGCTTTCTTT. This translates into CASSAGTGGTEAFF.

This clone has only one observation. The CDR3 region is CSVQAGFTGELFF. As DNA, the CDR3 is TGCAGCGTCCAAGCGGGATTCACCGGGGAGCTGTTTTTT. The chain employs TRBV29-1 and TRBJ2-2; 7 bases map to TRBD2. The CDR3 loop spans 13 amino acids. Germline loops: CDR1 SQVTM, CDR2 ANQGSEA. The ends lost 6 bases at V and 4 bases at J; junction bases unmatched: 5.

The V gene is TRBV5-1, the J gene TRBJ1-1; possible D gene TRBD1, 6 bases. The CDR3 is 13 amino acids. V lost 4 bases, J lost 5 bases, and 12 bases lay in between. The germline V gene has CDR1 SGHRS and CDR2 YFSETQ. The DNA of the CDR3 is TGCGCCAGCAGCCTGAGAGGGGGTACTGAAGCTTTCTTT. This codes for CASSLRGGTEAFF. The full variable domain, completed using reference TRBV5-1 and TRBJ1-1, is KAGVTQTPRYLIKTRGQQVTLSCSPISGHRSVSWYQQTPGQGLQFLFEYFSETQRNKGNFPGRFSGRQFSNSRSEMNVSTLELGDSALYLCASSLRGGTEAFFGQGTRLTVV.

V gene TRBV7-6 combines with J gene TRBJ2-5; 8 bases are a match to TRBD2. The ends lost 4 bases at V and 3 bases at J; junction bases unmatched: 10. The V gene's germline CDR1 is SGHVS and CDR2 FNYEAQ. The CDR3 sequence is 16 residues long. The CDR3 nucleotides are TGTGCCAGCAGCTCCCAGACGACTAGCGCTAAAGAGACCCAGTACTTC. Translation gives CASSSQTTSAKETQYF.

CDR3 amino acids: CASSPSRSQGGSGYEQYF. The CDR3 region has the DNA TGTGCCAGCTCACCAAGCCGGTCACAGGGGGGATCGGGCTACGAGCAGTACTTC. This rearrangement joins TRBV18 to TRBJ2-7; 8 bases line up with TRBD1. V lost 2 bases, J lost 3 bases, and 15 bases stayed unmatched. From germline, CDR1 is KGHSH and CDR2 LQKENI. This CDR3 spans 18 amino acids.

The chain combines TRBV13 with TRBJ2-1; TRBD1 matches 8 bases. Per germline, CDR1 PRHDT and CDR2 FYEKMQ (reference sequence). With 6 bases clipped from V and 7 bases from J, the junction kept 8 bases outside the gene matches. The CDR3 length is 14 residues. CDR3 DNA: TGTGCCAGCAGTCCGCAGGGGGCGCGGAATGAGCAGTTCTTC. It codes for CASSPQGARNEQFF.

This chain links TRBV10-3 with TRBJ2-1; D unclear. V lost 6 bases to trimming and J lost 0 bases, with 15 bases between them. CDR3 length: 16 residues. Germline-derived CDR1 and CDR2 are ENHRY and SYGVKD. CDR3 residues: CAIRVSDRGSYNEQFF. The CDR3 nucleotides are TGTGCCATCAGGGTCTCTGACCGAGGCTCCTACAATGAGCAGTTCTTC.

The chain employs TRBV24-1 and TRBJ1-5; the D gene is possibly TRBD1 (5 bases). CDR1 KGHDR and CDR2 SFDVKD come from the germline V gene. V shed 9 bases and J shed 0 bases, with 8 bases lying between them. The CDR3 consists of 13 residues. The CDR3 bases are TGTGCCACCGGGGGGGATAGCAATCAGCCCCAGCATTTT. Encoded protein: CATGGDSNQPQHF.